Below, 13 T cell receptor beta chains from the same sample are listed, as sequenced in a study of cytomegalovirus exposure and HLA in healthy donors. Both 60 Vbeta primers and 13 Jbeta primers went into the PCR. TCRdb keeps only in-frame clones here, not all; method: immunoSEQ multiplex PCR. The profile covers about 190,000 clones, with roughly 74% appearing a single time and 14% taken by the ten largest. What was sequenced was PBMCs. The source of these receptors is a woman aged 25 to 39 in good health and CMV-seropositive.

The rearrangement joins TRBV2 to TRBJ2-3; D might be TRBD1 (6 bases). This CDR3 is built from 14 residues. V shed 2 bases and J shed 2 bases, with 8 bases lying between them. Looked up from germline, CDR1 is SNHLY and CDR2 is FYNNEI. The CDR3 is CASSEQGFTDTQYF. The CDR3 bases are TGTGCCAGCAGTGAACAGGGGTTCACAGATACGCAGTATTTT.

The chain carries TRBV6-6 and TRBJ2-7, with D possibly TRBD2 on 5 matching bases. The CDR3 has 14 amino acids. V lost 5 bases and J 0 bases, leaving 11 bases between the germline ends. Looked up from germline, CDR1 is MNHNY and CDR2 is SVGAGI (reference sequence). CDR3 DNA: TGTGCCAGCAGTCCTAGTGGGAGCTCCTACGAGCAGTACTTC. It translates to CASSPSGSSYEQYF.

This chain joins TRBV28 and TRBJ2-2; 8 bases match TRBD1. The CDR3 is 15 residues long. J gave up 3 bases and V 0 bases, and 0 bases lay outside the gene matches. Germline V gene data show CDR1 as MDHEN and CDR2 as SYDVKM. The DNA for the CDR3 is TGTGCCAGCAGTTTATGGGACAGGGACACCGGGGAGCTGTTTTTT. This gives the protein CASSLWDRDTGELFF. Complete variable domain (other parts from reference TRBV28 and TRBJ2-2): DVKVTQSSRYLVKRTGEKVFLECVQDMDHENMFWYRQDPGLGLRLIYFSYDVKMKEKGDIPEGYSVSREKKERFSLILESASTNQTSMYLCASSLWDRDTGELFFGEGSRLTVL.

The chain recombines TRBV7-9 with TRBJ1-1; D gene ambiguous. CDR3 size: 13 residues. Deletions cut 3 bases from V and 4 bases from J, with 9 bases between. Germline V gene data show CDR1 as SEHNR and CDR2 as FQNEAQ (reference sequence). The CDR3 DNA sequence: TGTGCCAGCAGCTTCTCCGAGGGCACTGAAGCTTTCTTT. This codes for CASSFSEGTEAFF.

The chain employs TRBV5-1 and TRBJ1-5, with D hard to call. This CDR3 comprises 15 residues. CDR1 is SGHRS and CDR2 is YFSETQ in the germline V gene. The V end was cut by 0 bases, the J end by 6 bases, with 13 bases between. The chain's CDR3 is CASSLDSGIGQPQHF. CDR3 DNA: TGCGCCAGCAGCTTGGACTCAGGCATTGGTCAGCCCCAGCATTTT.

The chain carries TRBV18 and TRBJ1-5; TRBD1 aligns across 8 bases. The CDR3 extends over 17 amino acids. The J segment lost 5 bases and the V segment lost 1 base, leaving 10 bases of the junction unmatched. Looked up from germline, CDR1 is KGHSH and CDR2 is LQKENI. For the CDR3, the DNA is TGTGCCAGCTCACCACGACAAATACAGGGACAGGATCAGCCCCAGCATTTT. Residues: CASSPRQIQGQDQPQHF.

The chain uses TRBV6-1 and TRBJ2-1; 7 bases line up with TRBD2. V lost 1 base and J lost 3; bases outside the gene matches: 6. The germline gives CDR1 MNHNS, CDR2 SASEGT. There are 16 residues in the CDR3. The CDR3 region is CASSEVGGGGYNEQFF. The DNA of the CDR3 is TGTGCCAGCAGTGAAGTTGGGGGGGGTGGCTACAATGAGCAGTTCTTC.

This clone occurred once. The chain has TRBV4-2 and TRBJ2-3, with 9 bases lining up with TRBD1. CDR3 length: 16 residues. J gave up 2 bases and V 0 bases, and 3 bases lay outside the gene matches. Germline values: CDR1 LGHNA, CDR2 YNFKEQ. CDR3: CASSQEGTGYTDTQYF. The CDR3 DNA reads TGTGCCAGCAGCCAAGAGGGGACAGGGTACACAGATACGCAGTATTTT.

The chain has TRBV7-3 and TRBJ1-1; D possibly corresponds to TRBD1 (5 bases). The CDR3 has 13 amino acids. V shed 1 base and J shed 5 bases, with 8 bases lying between them. Germline CDR1 SGHTA, CDR2 FQGTGA. The CDR3 reads CASSLMGGTEAFF. The CDR3 coding sequence is TGTGCCAGCAGCTTAATGGGGGGGACTGAAGCTTTCTTT.

The V call is TRBV7-9, the J call TRBJ1-3; TRBD1 is a possible D gene (5 bases). This CDR3 has 15 residues. Trimming shortened V by 4 bases and J by 8 bases, and 18 bases separated the two germline ends. Germline lookup yields CDR1 SEHNR and CDR2 FQNEAQ (reference sequence). This chain's CDR3 is CASSSVSRAGDTIYF. Written as DNA, the CDR3 is TGTGCCAGCAGCTCCGTTAGCCGGGCGGGGGACACCATATATTTT.

The rearrangement uses TRBV9 and TRBJ2-6; 8 nucleotides match TRBD1. The germline CDR1 and CDR2 sequences are SGDLS and YYNGEE. Losses at the gene ends were 4 bases for V and 0 bases for J; bases not matched to a gene: 6. This CDR3 region has 17 residues. The DNA for the CDR3 is TGTGCCAGCAGCCCACGGACAGGGTACTCTGGGGCCAACGTCCTGACTTTC. Residues: CASSPRTGYSGANVLTF.

This sequence joins TRBV7-8 and TRBJ1-6; maybe TRBD1 (6 bases). Germline V gene lookup returns CDR1 SGHVS and CDR2 FQNEAQ. Trimming removed 5 bases at V and 4 bases at J, with 12 bases between. This CDR3 has 15 residues. CDR3 in DNA: TGTGCCAGCAGCCCCGCCGGACAGTATAATTCACCCCTCCACTTT. Protein: CASSPAGQYNSPLHF. The variable domain in full, completed from reference TRBV7-8 and TRBJ1-6, reads GAGVSQSPRYKVAKRGQDVALRCDPISGHVSLFWYQQALGQGPEFLTYFQNEAQLDKSGLPSDRFFAERPEGSVSTLKIQRTQQEDSAVYLCASSPAGQYNSPLHFGNGTRLTVT.

The chain employs TRBV28 and TRBJ2-1, with TRBD2 identical over 11 bases. Germline CDR1 MDHEN, CDR2 SYDVKM. The CDR3 length is 16 residues. V shed 5 bases, J shed 2 bases, and the junction held 5 bases outside the gene matches. The CDR3, as DNA: TGTGCCAGCAGTCCCCTGGGACTAGCGGCCTACAATGAGCAGTTCTTC. As protein: CASSPLGLAAYNEQFF.